This T cell receptor (beta chain) was captured by sequencing in a study of identical twins. One entry per CDR3 protein results from TCRdb running MiXCR on the 5' RACE reads. The sample has around 690,000 distinct CDR3 sequences; approximately 22% are singletons. CDR1 and CDR2 (germline): SGHRS, YFSETQ. The CDR3 extends over 15 amino acids. V gave up 4 bases and J gave up 7 bases; unmatched junction bases: 4. This sample was shared with a second study, whose subject was T cells expressing NK-cell markers.

The chain has TRBV5-1 and TRBJ2-3; 15 bases are shared with TRBD2. Input material: PBMCs. The source is a young woman in good health. In DNA form, the CDR3 reads TGCGCCAGCAGCCTGGGACTAGCGGGGGGCCATACGCAGTATTTT. As protein: CASSLGLAGGHTQYF.